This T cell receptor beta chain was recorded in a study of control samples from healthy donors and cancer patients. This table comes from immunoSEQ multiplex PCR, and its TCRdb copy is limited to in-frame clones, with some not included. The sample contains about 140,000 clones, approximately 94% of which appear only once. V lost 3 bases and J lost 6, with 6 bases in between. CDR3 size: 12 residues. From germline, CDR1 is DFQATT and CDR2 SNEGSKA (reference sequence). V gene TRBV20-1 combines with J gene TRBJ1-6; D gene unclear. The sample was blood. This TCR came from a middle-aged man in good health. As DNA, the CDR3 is TGCAGTGCTAGTTCAGTTAATTCACCCCTCCACTTT. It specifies CSASSVNSPLHF.